This T cell receptor (beta chain) emerged from a study of low-dose radiotherapy and immunotherapy resistance in tumors. Study background: Intravenous ipilimumab 1 mg/kg every six weeks was given with nivolumab 240 mg every two weeks. The authors gave intravenous cyclophosphamide 200 mg/m2 every two weeks, one day before radiation and immunotherapy. TRAV and TRBV primers primed cDNA for both TCRalpha and TCRbeta.

Both a constant-region primer and a V-primer adapter served to amplify TCRs across 15 to 20 PCR cycles. Using its own MiXCR run on the reads, TCRdb lists one record per CDR3 protein. The sample carries over 50,000 distinct CDR3 sequences, approximately 35% recorded once. This clonotype was seen many times. Trimming shortened V by 9 bases and J by 0 bases, and 12 bases separated the two germline ends. Per the germline V gene, CDR1 is SEHNR and CDR2 is FQNEAQ (reference sequence). The CDR3 has 15 residues. Time point reported: after trial treatment. Indicated treatment: LDRT plus nivolumab, ipilimumab, low-dose cyclophosphamide and aspirin (RACIN trial). Treatment combined nivolumab, ipilimumab, aspirin, low-dose cyclophosphamide and low-dose radiotherapy in a dose-escalation trial.

This chain joins TRBV7-9 and TRBJ2-6, with a weak D call TRBD1 (6 bases). This material consisted of PBMCs, taken after low-dose radiotherapy plus immunotherapy. The receptor comes from a male donor with rectosigmoid adenocarcinoma. Written as DNA, the CDR3 is TGTGCCAGTAACAGGGCTGGCTCTGGGGCCAACGTCCTGACTTTC. Amino acids: CASNRAGSGANVLTF.